These T cell receptor beta chains were read from a single sample in a study of OX40 agonist ivuxolimab in advanced cancers. The table came from immunoSEQ multiplex PCR; TCRdb's copy has only in-frame clones and leaves some out. Among some 85,000 clones listed, about 88% were seen once. Sequenced here: CD4+ or CD8+ T cells sorted from blood, sampled in a trial of the OX40 agonist ivuxolimab. These receptors all come from an adult with an advanced solid tumor such as melanoma, head and neck, liver or kidney cancer. Each CDR3 is given with its conserved first and last residue. Each record gives: V gene, J gene, CDR3 protein.

v_gene: TRBV6-1
j_gene: TRBJ2-1
CDR3aa: CASSEQGGLPFF

v_gene: TRBV15
j_gene: TRBJ1-1
CDR3aa: CATSLRTANTEAFF

v_gene: TRBV6-1
j_gene: -
CDR3aa: CASTTSGAGGREQYF

v_gene: TRBV2
j_gene: TRBJ1-6
CDR3aa: CASSEGLNSPLHF

v_gene: TRBV27
j_gene: TRBJ1-6
CDR3aa: CASSFGQGGSPLHF

v_gene: TRBV30
j_gene: TRBJ1-4
CDR3aa: CAWNTGVAPEKLFF

v_gene: TRBV7-7
j_gene: TRBJ2-7
CDR3aa: CASSRGPASYEQYF

v_gene: TRBV27
j_gene: TRBJ1-2
CDR3aa: CASRVPQGGAYGYTF

v_gene: TRBV10-3
j_gene: TRBJ2-2
CDR3aa: CAIGGSENTGELFF

v_gene: TRBV30
j_gene: TRBJ1-6
CDR3aa: CAWSPLVRGRGSPLHF

v_gene: TRBV7-2
j_gene: TRBJ1-4
CDR3aa: CASSLVARNEKLFF

v_gene: TRBV10-1
j_gene: -
CDR3aa: CASSEAWNYEQYF

v_gene: TRBV5-4
j_gene: TRBJ1-1
CDR3aa: CASSPDPKPERAFF

v_gene: TRBV5-1
j_gene: TRBJ2-4
CDR3aa: CASSPGARGRDIQYF

v_gene: TRBV19
j_gene: TRBJ2-5
CDR3aa: CASKVSSQETQYF

v_gene: TRBV5-1
j_gene: TRBJ2-7
CDR3aa: CASSLMGPQYEQYF

v_gene: TRBV19
j_gene: TRBJ2-3
CDR3aa: CASKGMITQYF

v_gene: TRBV10-3
j_gene: TRBJ2-3
CDR3aa: CAISASGAVTDTQYF

v_gene: TRBV10-2
j_gene: TRBJ2-1
CDR3aa: CASKRGGSGEQFF

v_gene: TRBV9
j_gene: TRBJ2-1
CDR3aa: CASSVVTGALTYNEQFF

v_gene: TRBV6-1
j_gene: TRBJ2-5
CDR3aa: CASSFGGSQETQYF

v_gene: TRBV9
j_gene: TRBJ2-7
CDR3aa: CASSVNGGAEQYF

v_gene: TRBV6-1
j_gene: TRBJ2-1
CDR3aa: CASSAGVGEQFF

v_gene: TRBV6-5
j_gene: TRBJ1-2
CDR3aa: CASRGQSFGVGYTF

v_gene: TRBV6-4
j_gene: TRBJ1-6
CDR3aa: CASSDTRRKGVSPLHF

v_gene: TRBV7-8
j_gene: TRBJ1-1
CDR3aa: CASTLIAQEKGTEAFF

v_gene: TRBV5-4
j_gene: TRBJ2-7
CDR3aa: CASSLGGAVHEQYF

v_gene: TRBV21-1
j_gene: TRBJ1-1
CDR3aa: CASSKATGMNTEAFF

v_gene: TRBV5-4
j_gene: TRBJ1-6
CDR3aa: CASSLQRTGDGSPLHF

v_gene: TRBV29-1
j_gene: TRBJ1-2
CDR3aa: CSVWTSPNYGYTF

v_gene: TRBV11-2
j_gene: TRBJ2-2
CDR3aa: CASSPRGGLAGAITGELFF

v_gene: TRBV18
j_gene: TRBJ2-7
CDR3aa: CASSHSTGPSYEQYF

v_gene: TRBV9
j_gene: TRBJ1-3
CDR3aa: CASSDGGTAYSGNTIYF

v_gene: TRBV5-1
j_gene: TRBJ2-5
CDR3aa: CASSQGTGGPRGETQYF

v_gene: TRBV4-1
j_gene: TRBJ2-7
CDR3aa: CASSQTGTVWAYEQYF

v_gene: TRBV5-4
j_gene: TRBJ2-6
CDR3aa: CASSPTSGANVLTF

v_gene: TRBV18
j_gene: TRBJ2-7
CDR3aa: CASSTAQGFYEQYF

v_gene: TRBV9
j_gene: -
CDR3aa: CASSVAAGGPLSYEQYF

v_gene: TRBV2
j_gene: TRBJ1-6
CDR3aa: CASSGYPLQGGSSYNSPLHF

v_gene: TRBV2
j_gene: TRBJ1-5
CDR3aa: CASSGPEGRGEPQHF

v_gene: TRBV19
j_gene: TRBJ2-1
CDR3aa: CASKRRGEQFF

v_gene: TRBV11-2
j_gene: TRBJ1-1
CDR3aa: CASSPEGRGQMNTEAFF

v_gene: TRBV6-5
j_gene: TRBJ2-1
CDR3aa: CASSAPRDRDNEQFF

v_gene: TRBV12-2
j_gene: TRBJ2-1
CDR3aa: CASRSTGRNEQFF

v_gene: TRBV11-2
j_gene: TRBJ2-2
CDR3aa: CASSFRGLKAGELFF

v_gene: TRBV4-2
j_gene: TRBJ2-5
CDR3aa: CASSQDAGGLGAETQYF